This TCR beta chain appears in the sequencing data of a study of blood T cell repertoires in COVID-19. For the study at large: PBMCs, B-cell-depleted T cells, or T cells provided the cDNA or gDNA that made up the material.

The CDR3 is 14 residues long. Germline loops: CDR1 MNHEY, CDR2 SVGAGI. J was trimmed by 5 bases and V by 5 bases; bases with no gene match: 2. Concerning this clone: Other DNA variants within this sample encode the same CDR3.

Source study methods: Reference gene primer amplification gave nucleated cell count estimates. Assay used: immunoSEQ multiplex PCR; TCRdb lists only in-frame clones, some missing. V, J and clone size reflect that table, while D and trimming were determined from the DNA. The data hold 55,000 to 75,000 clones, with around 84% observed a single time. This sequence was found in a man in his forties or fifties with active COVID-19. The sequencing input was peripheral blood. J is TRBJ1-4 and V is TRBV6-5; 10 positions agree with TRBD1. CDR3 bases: TGTGCCAGCAGTCAGGACAGGGGGAATGAAAAACTGTTTTTT. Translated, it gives CASSQDRGNEKLFF.